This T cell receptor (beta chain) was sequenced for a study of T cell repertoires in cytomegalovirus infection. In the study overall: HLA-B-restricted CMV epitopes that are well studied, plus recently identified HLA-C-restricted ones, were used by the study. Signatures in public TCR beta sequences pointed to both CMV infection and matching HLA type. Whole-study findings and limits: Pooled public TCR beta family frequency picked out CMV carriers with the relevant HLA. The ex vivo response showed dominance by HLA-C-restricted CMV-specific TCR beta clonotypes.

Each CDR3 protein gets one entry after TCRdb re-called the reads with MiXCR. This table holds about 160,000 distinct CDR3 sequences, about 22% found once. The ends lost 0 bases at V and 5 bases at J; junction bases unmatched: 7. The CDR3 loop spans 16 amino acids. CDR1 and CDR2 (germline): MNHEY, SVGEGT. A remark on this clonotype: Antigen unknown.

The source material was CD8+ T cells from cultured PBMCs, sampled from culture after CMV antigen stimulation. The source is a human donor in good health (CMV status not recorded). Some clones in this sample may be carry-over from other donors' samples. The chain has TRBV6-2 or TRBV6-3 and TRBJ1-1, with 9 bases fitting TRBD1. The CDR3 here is CASSYSGGTGRTEAFF. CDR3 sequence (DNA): TGTGCCAGCAGTTACTCGGGCGGGACAGGGAGGACTGAAGCTTTCTTT.